The clone carrying this T cell receptor (beta chain) was detected only a few times. These data originate in a study of blood T cell repertoires in COVID-19. Across the study: Sites in the United States, Italy and Spain provided acute and convalescent COVID-19 samples. From T cells, B-cell-depleted T cells, or PBMCs came the material, which was cDNA or gDNA.

Under the authors' procedure: Amplifying reference gene primers gave estimates of nucleated cell counts. This table comes from immunoSEQ multiplex PCR, and its TCRdb copy is limited to in-frame clones, with some not included. The V and J calls and clone size were taken over from that table, and D and trimming were inferred from the DNA. The sample has more than 85,000 clones; roughly 85% are singletons. Germline CDR1 reads MRHNA; CDR2 reads SNTAGT. The CDR3 sequence is 17 residues long. The ends lost 4 bases at V and 5 bases at J; junction bases unmatched: 11. Sequenced sample: peripheral blood. The V gene is TRBV6-4, the J gene TRBJ2-1; 10 bases match TRBD2. This receptor was identified in a woman aged 80 or over with active or convalescent COVID-19. The chain's CDR3 is CASSGAYWTSGNNEQFF. As DNA, the CDR3 is TGTGCCAGCAGTGGGGCGTATTGGACTAGCGGAAACAATGAGCAGTTCTTC.